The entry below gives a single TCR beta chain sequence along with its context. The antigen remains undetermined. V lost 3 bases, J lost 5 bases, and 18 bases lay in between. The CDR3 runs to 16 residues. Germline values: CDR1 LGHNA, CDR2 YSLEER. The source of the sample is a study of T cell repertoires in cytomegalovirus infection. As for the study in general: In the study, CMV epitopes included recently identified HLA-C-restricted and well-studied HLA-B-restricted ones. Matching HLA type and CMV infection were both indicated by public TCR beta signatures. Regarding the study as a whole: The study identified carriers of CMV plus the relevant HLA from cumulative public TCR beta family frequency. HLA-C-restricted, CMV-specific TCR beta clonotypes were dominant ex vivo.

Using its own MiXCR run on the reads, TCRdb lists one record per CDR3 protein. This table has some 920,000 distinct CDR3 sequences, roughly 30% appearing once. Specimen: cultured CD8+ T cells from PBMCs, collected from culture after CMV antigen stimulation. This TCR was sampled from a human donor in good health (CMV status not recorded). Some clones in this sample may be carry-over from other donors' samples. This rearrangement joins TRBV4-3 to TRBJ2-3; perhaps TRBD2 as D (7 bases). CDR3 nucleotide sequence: TGCGCCAGCAGCCATACTAACGGGGGGCCCTTAGATACGCAGTATTTT. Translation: CASSHTNGGPLDTQYF.